These 19 T cell receptor beta chains originate from one sample sequenced in a study of T cell responses to AZD1222 COVID-19 vaccine. Clones were sequenced by immunoSEQ multiplex PCR, and TCRdb holds only the in-frame ones, with some missing. This table holds 95,000 to 150,000 clones, 91% found once. The sample here was peripheral blood, taken on day 0 of AZD1222 vaccination. These receptors came from an adult in good health.

The J gene is TRBJ1-1, the V gene TRBV14; D gene ambiguous. Per the germline V gene, CDR1 is SGHDN and CDR2 is FVKESK. The CDR3 consists of 13 residues. The germline V and J ends were trimmed by 3 bases and 1 base, with 6 bases remaining between them. The CDR3 protein is CASSHGGNTEAFF. CDR3 coding DNA: TGTGCCAGCAGCCACGGAGGGAACACTGAAGCTTTCTTT.

The chain joins TRBV9 to TRBJ2-5, with TRBD2 identical over 12 bases. Germline CDR1 and CDR2: SGDLS and YYNGEE. The CDR3 is 17 residues long. V lost 0 bases, J lost 3 bases, and 6 bases stayed unmatched. This chain's CDR3 is CASSVASSGRAEETQYF. The CDR3 bases are TGTGCCAGCAGCGTAGCCTCTAGCGGGAGGGCCGAAGAGACCCAGTACTTC.

The chain carries TRBV6-5 and TRBJ1-1; a possible D gene is TRBD1 (5 bases). The CDR3 loop spans 12 amino acids. The germline V and J ends were trimmed by 8 bases and 11 bases, with 18 bases remaining between them. Germline CDR1 reads MNHEY; CDR2 reads SVGAGI. CDR3 sequence: CASHPPTGAAFF. The CDR3 DNA sequence: TGTGCCAGCCACCCCCCAACAGGAGCTGCTTTCTTT.

The V and J genes are TRBV19 and TRBJ1-5; 8 bases are shared with TRBD1. The CDR3 runs 16 residues. V shed 6 bases, J shed 7 bases, and the junction held 14 bases outside the gene matches. Germline assignment: CDR1 LNHDA and CDR2 SQIVND (reference sequence). The CDR3 DNA is TGTGCCAGTAGGAAGGAGGGACAGGTATTTTACCAGCCCCAGCATTTT. It codes for CASRKEGQVFYQPQHF.

This clone was seen a single time. The V call is TRBV5-6, the J call TRBJ2-2; D gene unclear. This CDR3 is 14 amino acids long. Germline CDR1 and CDR2: SGHDT and YYEEEE. Trimming pared 1 base from V and 4 bases from J, leaving 8 bases between. CDR3 in DNA: TGTGCCAGCAGCTTGCCCGGGCGCACCGGGGAGCTGTTTTTT. As protein: CASSLPGRTGELFF.

The chain employs TRBV27 and TRBJ1-6; no firm D call. Germline-derived CDR1 and CDR2 are MNHEY and SMNVEV (reference sequence). The CDR3 extends over 12 amino acids. With 7 bases removed from V and 9 bases from J, the gap between germline ends came to 10 bases. This CDR3 reads CASNTGTSPLHF. The CDR3 nucleotides read TGTGCCAGCAACACCGGAACTTCACCCCTCCACTTT.

This clone was found once. The rearrangement uses TRBV7-8 and TRBJ2-3, with 9 positions matching TRBD2. The CDR3 consists of 16 residues. Germline CDR1 and CDR2: SGHVS and FQNEAQ. V was clipped by 4 bases and J by 5 bases; unmatched bases: 10. CDR3 nucleotides: TGTGCCAGCAGCTCTCTCGCGGGAGGGCCCGGAGATACGCAGTATTTT. Amino acid sequence: CASSSLAGGPGDTQYF.

This chain connects TRBV11-2 to TRBJ2-7, with D unresolved. The CDR3 spans 12 residues. V was clipped by 8 bases and J by 2 bases, with 10 bases between them. CDR1 and CDR2 (germline): SGHAT, FQNNGV. CDR3 in DNA: TGTGCCAGCCGAAGTGGGGCCTACGAGCAGTACTTC. Residues: CASRSGAYEQYF.

The CDR3 spells CASSLGPASSYNEQFF. The CDR3 bases are TGTGCCAGCAGTTTAGGGCCGGCTAGCTCCTACAATGAGCAGTTCTTC. The chain couples TRBV27 to TRBJ2-1; D call uncertain. CDR3 length equals 16 residues. Germline V gene data show CDR1 as MNHEY and CDR2 as SMNVEV (reference sequence). Trimming left V 2 bases short and J 0 bases short, with 11 bases between.

This chain joins TRBV5-1 and TRBJ1-1, with TRBD1 as a possible D gene (5 bases). Germline CDR1 reads SGHRS; CDR2 reads YFSETQ. Trimming stripped 1 base from V and 1 base from J, with 8 bases between. The CDR3 has 14 amino acids. CDR3 amino acids: CASSLWGTNTEAFF. CDR3 DNA sequence: TGCGCCAGCAGCTTGTGGGGGACGAACACTGAAGCTTTCTTT.

CDR3: CASSLVGAREQYF. As DNA, the CDR3 is TGCGCCAGCAGCTTGGTGGGGGCTAGGGAGCAGTACTTC. The chain uses TRBV5-1 and TRBJ2-7, with a possible D match to TRBD1 (6 bases). The CDR3 has 13 amino acids. V was clipped by 0 bases and J by 7 bases, with 11 bases between them. Germline V gene data show CDR1 as SGHRS and CDR2 as YFSETQ.

The rearrangement uses TRBV19 and TRBJ2-2; a possible D gene is TRBD2 (5 bases). The ends were cut back, 4 bases at V and 1 base at J, with 10 bases in the middle. The CDR3 has 15 residues. CDR1 LNHDA and CDR2 SQIVND come from the germline V gene (reference sequence). The CDR3 DNA follows: TGTGCCAGTAGTACGGTAGCGCAGAACACCGGGGAGCTGTTTTTT. Amino acid sequence: CASSTVAQNTGELFF.

The V and J genes are TRBV5-1 and TRBJ1-1; TRBD1 agrees at 10 bases. The CDR3 is 18 residues long. Unmatched junction bases numbered 14, after V lost 1 base and J lost 5 bases. Per germline, CDR1 SGHRS and CDR2 YFSETQ. Here the CDR3 DNA reads TGCGCCAGCAGCTTGAGACGACAGGGGGCGATGACGGGAACTGAAGCTTTCTTT. This gives the protein CASSLRRQGAMTGTEAFF.

The genes are TRBV28 and TRBJ2-6, with no clear D. Trimming cost V 6 bases and J 0 bases, with 9 bases left between them. Germline loops: CDR1 MDHEN, CDR2 SYDVKM. The length of the CDR3 is 15 residues. The chain's CDR3 is CASRFTDSGANVLTF. For the CDR3, the DNA is TGTGCCAGCAGGTTTACGGACTCTGGGGCCAACGTCCTGACTTTC.

CDR3 DNA sequence: TGTGCCAGCAGTTTGGAGGGCACAGATACGCAGTATTTT. Amino acid sequence: CASSLEGTDTQYF. The rearrangement uses TRBV2 and TRBJ2-3, with a possible D match to TRBD2 (5 bases). In germline, CDR1 is SNHLY, CDR2 FYNNEI. Trimming took off 5 bases at V and 1 base at J, with 7 bases between the two ends. The CDR3 contains 13 residues.

CDR3 nucleotides: TGTGCCAGCAGTTTGGCCTCCTACGAGCAGTACTTC. It is translated as CASSLASYEQYF. The chain has TRBV6-2 or TRBV6-3 and TRBJ2-7; no firm D call. CDR1 MNHEY and CDR2 SVGEGT come from the germline V gene. The CDR3 extends over 12 amino acids. The ends were cut back, 4 bases at V and 0 bases at J, with 4 bases in the middle.

This clone showed up just a few times. This chain links TRBV28 with TRBJ1-2, with TRBD1 as a possible D gene (6 bases). Germline lookup yields CDR1 MDHEN and CDR2 SYDVKM. V was pared by 4 bases and J by 7 bases, with 16 bases between. CDR3 length: 14 amino acids. The CDR3 is CASSSPSGAVGYTF. CDR3 in DNA: TGTGCCAGCAGTTCCCCATCGGGGGCGGTTGGCTACACCTTC.

This clone was recorded once. This chain links TRBV6-8 with TRBJ1-4; D unclear. The CDR3 extends over 14 amino acids. From germline, CDR1 is MNHGY and CDR2 SAAAGT. V was shortened by 6 bases and J by 0 bases, with 8 bases between the two germline ends. CDR3 sequence: CASSRIATNEKLFF. The CDR3 nucleotides read TGTGCCAGCAGCCGTATTGCAACTAATGAAAAACTGTTTTTT.

This clone was seen more than once but under ten times. The chain uses TRBV18 and TRBJ1-1; the D gene is possibly TRBD1 (6 bases). This CDR3 region has 17 residues. The V gene lost 3 bases and the J gene lost 13 bases, with 30 bases spanning the gap. Germline lookup yields CDR1 KGHSH and CDR2 LQKENI. DNA of the CDR3: TGTGCCAGCTCACCCGACCTAACGACAGAAAGGGGGTGGAGAGGTTTCTTT. Protein sequence: CASSPDLTTERGWRGFF.